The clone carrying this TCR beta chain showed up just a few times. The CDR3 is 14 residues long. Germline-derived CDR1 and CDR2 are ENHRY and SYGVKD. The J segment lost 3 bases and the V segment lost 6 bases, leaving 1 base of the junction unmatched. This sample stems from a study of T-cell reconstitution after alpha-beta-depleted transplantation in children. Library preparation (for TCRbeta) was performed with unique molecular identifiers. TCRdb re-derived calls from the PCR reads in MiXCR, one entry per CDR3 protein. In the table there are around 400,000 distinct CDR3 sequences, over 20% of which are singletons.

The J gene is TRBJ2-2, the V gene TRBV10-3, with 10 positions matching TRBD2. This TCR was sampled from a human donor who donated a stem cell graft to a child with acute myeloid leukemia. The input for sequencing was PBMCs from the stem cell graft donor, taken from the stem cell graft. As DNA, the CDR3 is TGTGCCATCAGAGGACTAGCGGACACCGGGGAGCTGTTTTTT. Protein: CAIRGLADTGELFF.